The T cell receptor (beta chain) described here comes from a study of blood T cells in healthy people across ages. Findings and caveats of the study: As age increased, TCR beta diversity per million T cells fell in a roughly linear fashion.

Using a J-beta primer mix together with a sample-barcoded 5' primer, a second PCR was run for roughly 7 to 11 cycles. Samples each returned at least 2.5 million CDR3-containing paired-end reads. TCRdb used MiXCR to reprocess the 5' RACE reads, holding one entry per CDR3 protein. Among 1.5 million or so distinct CDR3 sequences listed, roughly 43% were seen once. CDR1 and CDR2 (germline): MNHEY, SVGAGI. The CDR3 consists of 12 residues. V dropped 7 bases and J dropped 7 bases, with 14 bases sitting between them. Regarding this clonotype: What it binds is not known.

V usage is TRBV6-5 and J usage is TRBJ2-7, with D maybe TRBD2 (5 bases). Sequencing input: blood. This receptor was obtained from a woman aged 18-29 years in good health. The CDR3 loop reads CASKDGVEEQYF. CDR3 bases: TGTGCCAGCAAGGACGGGGTAGAAGAGCAGTACTTC.